The 20 T cell receptor beta chains below come from one sample, sequenced in a study of cytomegalovirus exposure and HLA in healthy donors. In the PCR, 60 Vbeta and 13 Jbeta primers were used. This table comes from immunoSEQ multiplex PCR, and its TCRdb copy is limited to in-frame clones, with some not included. There are about 230,000 clones in the sample; roughly 84% occur only once, and 1.3% lies in the top ten. Sequenced sample: PBMCs. The receptors here all came from a human donor in good health.

In this sample, this clone turned up once. The chain employs TRBV4-1 and TRBJ1-5; the D gene is possibly TRBD1 (5 bases). CDR1 and CDR2 from the germline V gene are MGHRA and YSYEKL. This CDR3 is built from 17 residues. Trimming pared 5 bases from V and 9 bases from J, leaving 26 bases between. The CDR3 sequence: CASSSSPSGTGVGPQHF. In nucleotides, the CDR3 is TGCGCCAGCAGCTCAAGCCCAAGCGGCACGGGGGTTGGGCCCCAGCATTTT.

V gene TRBV7-8 combines with J gene TRBJ2-3; TRBD2 aligns across 13 bases. In germline, CDR1 is SGHVS, CDR2 FQNEAQ. V trimming: 5 bases; J trimming: 6 bases; junction bases outside the gene matches: 8. CDR3 size: 16 residues. CDR3 coding DNA: TGTGCCAGCAGCCCCCTGGGACTAGCGGGGACCGATACGCAGTATTTT. Translation gives CASSPLGLAGTDTQYF.

The rearrangement joins TRBV27 to TRBJ2-1, with 12 bases identical to TRBD1. CDR3 length: 16 residues. After removal of 6 bases from V and 9 bases from J, the junction contained 12 bases not matched to a gene. Germline V gives CDR1 MNHEY, CDR2 SMNVEV (reference sequence). CDR3 amino acids: CASSQRGQGAASEQFF. The CDR3 DNA reads TGTGCCAGCAGCCAAAGGGGACAGGGGGCGGCTAGTGAGCAGTTCTTC.

This clone occurred once. The V and J genes are TRBV18 and TRBJ1-3; TRBD1 agrees at 7 bases. Germline V gene lookup returns CDR1 KGHSH and CDR2 LQKENI. The trim removed 8 bases at V and 0 bases at J, leaving 1 base unmatched. This CDR3 spans 13 amino acids. In DNA, the CDR3 is TGTGCCAGCAGGGACAGCTCTGGAAACACCATATATTTT. Protein product: CASRDSSGNTIYF.

The CDR3 reads CASSLAAQRGYEQYF. CDR3 coding DNA: TGTGCCAGCAGCTTGGCTGCCCAGCGCGGTTACGAGCAGTACTTC. This chain links TRBV5-4 with TRBJ2-7; D call uncertain. Trimming removed 0 bases at V and 4 bases at J, with 14 bases between. This CDR3 is 15 amino acids long. CDR1 is SGHNT and CDR2 is YYREEE in the germline V gene (reference sequence).

The chain recombines TRBV28 with TRBJ1-4; 10 bases are shared with TRBD1. Germline V gene sequence: CDR1 MDHEN, CDR2 SYDVKM. The CDR3 contains 15 residues. The junction had 8 bases not matched to a gene; V was cut back by 5 bases and J by 8 bases. CDR3 region: CASSPRQGAREKLFF. The CDR3 DNA follows: TGTGCCAGCAGTCCCCGACAGGGGGCGCGGGAAAAACTGTTTTTT. Combining the CDR3 with reference TRBV28 and TRBJ1-4 gives the whole variable domain DVKVTQSSRYLVKRTGEKVFLECVQDMDHENMFWYRQDPGLGLRLIYFSYDVKMKEKGDIPEGYSVSREKKERFSLILESASTNQTSMYLCASSPRQGAREKLFFGSGTQLSVL.

The chain recombines TRBV29-1 with TRBJ1-1, with D possibly being TRBD1 (6 bases). Germline V lookup: CDR1 SQVTM, CDR2 ANQGSEA. V lost 7 bases and J lost 3, with 15 bases in between. This CDR3 is 13 amino acids long. The CDR3 sequence: CSALTGRDTEAFF. The CDR3 DNA is TGCAGCGCCCTGACAGGACGGGACACTGAAGCTTTCTTT.

Concerning this clone itself: Germline and junction disagree at one end, which may indicate a read error. V gene TRBV7-7 combines with J gene TRBJ2-5; 9 bases align to TRBD1. Germline V gene data show CDR1 as SSHAT and CDR2 as FNYEAQ (reference sequence). The CDR3 runs to 14 residues. CDR3 sequence reads: CASSSGTGSETQYF. Here the CDR3 DNA reads TGTGCTAGCAGCTCCGGGACAGGGTCGGAGACCCAGTACTTC. Drawing the rest from reference TRBV7-7 and TRBJ2-5, the complete variable domain is GAGVSQSPRYKVTKRGQDVTLRCDPISSHATLYWYQQALGQGPEFLTYFNYEAQPDKSGLPSDRFSAERPEGSISTLTIQRTEQRDSAMYRCASSSGTGSETQYFGPGTRLLVL.

The chain combines TRBV6-5 with TRBJ2-5; possible D gene TRBD1, 5 bases. The ends were cut back, 5 bases at V and 0 bases at J, with 10 bases in the middle. Germline CDR1 MNHEY, CDR2 SVGAGI. The CDR3 is 14 residues long. The CDR3 nucleotides read TGTGCCAGCAGTGACAGTGGCTACCAAGAGACCCAGTACTTC. This codes for CASSDSGYQETQYF.

This clone was seen once. This chain uses TRBV19 with TRBJ2-5; D is unclear. CDR1 is LNHDA and CDR2 is SQIVND in the germline V gene (reference sequence). Trimming stripped 3 bases from V and 3 bases from J, with 14 bases between. The CDR3 is 15 residues long. CDR3: CASSIVPPMEETQYF. CDR3 sequence (DNA): TGTGCCAGTAGTATCGTCCCTCCTATGGAAGAGACCCAGTACTTC.

The rearrangement links TRBV11-3 to TRBJ2-7, with 8 nucleotides matching TRBD2. The germline gives CDR1 SGHNT, CDR2 YENEEA. CDR3 length: 18 residues. The V gene end was trimmed by 4 bases and the J gene end by 0 bases; junction bases not matched to a gene: 14. The CDR3 bases are TGTGCCAGCAGCTCGTGGACTAGCTCCCTAAAATACTCCTACGAGCAGTACTTC. This sequence encodes CASSSWTSSLKYSYEQYF.

This chain's CDR3 is CASSPSRGLAGVHEQYF. CDR3 bases: TGTGCCAGCAGCCCATCGAGGGGACTAGCGGGAGTCCACGAGCAGTACTTC. The chain carries TRBV16 and TRBJ2-7, with 14 bases that match TRBD2. Germline V gene data show CDR1 as KGHSY and CDR2 as FQNENV. The junction had 10 bases not matched to a gene; V was cut back by 4 bases and J by 5 bases. The CDR3 spans 17 residues.

V usage is TRBV19 and J usage is TRBJ1-5; D is uncertain. The V gene's germline CDR1 is LNHDA and CDR2 SQIVND (reference sequence). This CDR3 contains 14 residues. The germline V and J ends were trimmed by 3 bases and 7 bases, with 13 bases remaining between them. CDR3 in amino acids: CASSMFRLWQPQHF. CDR3 nucleotide sequence: TGTGCCAGTAGTATGTTCCGGTTATGGCAGCCCCAGCATTTT.

This rearrangement joins TRBV5-4 to TRBJ2-7, with D perhaps TRBD2 (6 bases). In germline, CDR1 is SGHNT, CDR2 YYREEE (reference sequence). This CDR3 comprises 14 residues. Trimming took 4 bases from V and 0 from J, leaving 11 bases between them. Here the CDR3 DNA reads TGTGCCAGCAGCGGAGGAGGGAGCTCCTACGAGCAGTACTTC. It is translated as CASSGGGSSYEQYF.

The count of this clone is one. V and J are TRBV4-3 and TRBJ1-2; TRBD1 is a possible D gene (5 bases). The CDR3 extends over 15 amino acids. Trimming shortened V by 0 bases and J by 4 bases, and 12 bases separated the two germline ends. The germline CDR1 and CDR2 sequences are LGHNA and YSLEER. The CDR3 reads CASSQDVGRGYGYTF. Here the CDR3 DNA reads TGCGCCAGCAGCCAAGATGTGGGGCGCGGCTATGGCTACACCTTC.

On this clone itself: Other DNA sequences of this sample code for an identical CDR3. This chain uses TRBV19 with TRBJ2-2; D not resolved. The CDR3 is 14 amino acids. Per germline, CDR1 LNHDA and CDR2 SQIVND (reference sequence). Between the trimmed V and J ends, which lost 1 base and 3 bases, there was a span of 6 bases. CDR3 bases: TGTGCCAGTAGTATAGGGCTTGACACCGGGGAGCTGTTTTTT. It translates to CASSIGLDTGELFF.

The chain couples TRBV19 to TRBJ2-2; 12 positions agree with TRBD2. CDR1 is LNHDA, CDR2 SQIVND, per germline (reference sequence). The J segment lost 5 bases and the V segment lost 10 bases, leaving 11 bases of the junction unmatched. There are 16 residues in the CDR3. CDR3 sequence reads: CATRALAGGPTGELFF. The CDR3 DNA is TGTGCCACCCGGGCCCTAGCGGGAGGGCCGACCGGGGAGCTGTTTTTT.

The genes are TRBV6-5 and TRBJ2-5; possibly TRBD2 for D (5 bases). From germline, CDR1 is MNHEY and CDR2 SVGAGI. The CDR3 spans 15 residues. Trimming pared 2 bases from V and 3 bases from J, leaving 13 bases between. CDR3 region: CASSYGEGPKETQYF. The CDR3 region has the DNA TGTGCCAGCAGTTACGGTGAGGGTCCGAAAGAGACCCAGTACTTC.

The table lists this clone with a count of one. This rearrangement joins TRBV28 to TRBJ2-7; 11 bases fit TRBD2. Trimming removed 5 bases from V and 2 bases from J; junction bases left unmatched: 14. CDR1 and CDR2 (germline): MDHEN, SYDVKM. This CDR3 spans 18 amino acids. The CDR3 spells CASSLPRTSGPETYEQYF. The CDR3 DNA is TGTGCCAGCAGTCTCCCCCGGACTAGCGGGCCGGAAACCTACGAGCAGTACTTC.

This clone was picked up one time. The CDR3 DNA follows: TGTGCCACCTACCTCGGGACAGGGGGCTCGACTAATGAAAAACTGTTTTTT. This encodes CATYLGTGGSTNEKLFF. The rearrangement uses TRBV28 and TRBJ1-4; 12 nucleotides line up with TRBD1. Losses at the gene ends were 10 bases for V and 2 bases for J; bases not matched to a gene: 11. The germline V gene encodes CDR1 MDHEN and CDR2 SYDVKM. This CDR3 is 17 amino acids long.